This TCR beta chain comes out of a study of beta chain features in type 1 diabetes listed by TCRdb under 2018. A note on the overall study: Mean age, gender distribution, total cell number and subset yield did not differ between patients and healthy donors. A total of some 110 million sorted cells were examined across all samples, and the number of cells per subset was strongly correlated with RNA yield. Regulatory and stem cell-like memory subsets were obtained from only 8 patients and roughly eight healthy donors, while naive and central memory subsets were obtained from all 28 donors. In the study, TCRB repertoires of sorted circulating CD4+ T cell subsets from recently diagnosed type 1 diabetes patients were compared with those of matched healthy donors.

Results and caveats for the whole study, not just this receptor: Because cDNA rather than genomic DNA was sequenced, highly expressing activated cells could have been over-represented, although no difference in activation and CD3 levels was found between groups. In all four CD4+ subsets, TCRB CDR3 length was moderately but significantly shorter in type 1 diabetes patients. Shorter templates might be favored by PCR, yet because patient and control samples were amplified and corrected together, any such skew would affect both groups equally. Only small numbers of individuals were included in the HLA sub-analyses, which left unresolved whether HLA type had any influence on TCRB rearrangement. At VDJ recombination sites, patients with type 1 diabetes made fewer insertions and deleted more nucleotides, a pattern implying thymic rearrangement abnormalities. Naive, central memory and regulatory TCRB repertoires appeared to be more alike among patients than among healthy donors.

A single peripheral blood draw of around 0.11 L on average was collected from each donor into heparinised tubes. Naive, central memory, regulatory and stem cell-like memory CD4+ T cells were sorted on a BD FACSAria II using a panel including CD45RO, CCR7, CD25, CD127, CD95 and CD27. Purity was above 95% for every sorted population. PBMCs were separated immediately by Lymphoprep density gradient centrifugation and were stained directly, without being cultured. So that batch effects would be minimized, each experiment stained and sorted samples in pairs, pairing one healthy donor with one patient. From its cysteine to its phenylalanine, the CDR3 spans 13 amino acids. The sequence is cut down to CDR3 DNA, 39 bases in frame from base 1. The germline V gene specifies MNHEY as CDR1 and SVGAGI as CDR2. V sheds 6 bases and J sheds 3 bases, leaving 11 bases between their ends. The entire amount of isolated RNA was reverse transcribed using the High Capacity cDNA Reverse Transcription Kit, so the sequenced TCRB transcripts were expressed ones. Deep immunoSEQ sequencing was applied to naive, central memory and regulatory T cell samples, giving an average of around 3.4 million total reads per sample. After sorted cells were lysed in RLT buffer, RNA was extracted with DNase-treated RNeasy Micro or Mini kits, with the choice depending on cell number. Each cell subset was processed on its own to prevent cross-contamination, while patient and healthy donor samples were processed together. The immunoSEQ multiplex PCR was used to amplify TCRB sequences from cDNA, yielding 87-bp fragments that span the CDR3 region. Sequencing of the amplicons was performed on the Illumina HiSeq platform. As for the original processing: Synthetic template baselines were used to correct PCR bias computationally, reads within Hamming distance 2 were collapsed, and singletons that could not be merged were discarded. By aligning reads against IMGT, V, D and J genes, CDR3 length, and insertions or deletions at six rearrangement sites were assigned. Within each subset, clonotype counts were normalized to sorted cell number, after which true diversity and Gini coefficients were computed with the tcR R package. The overlap coefficient, calculated on TCRB nucleotide sequences, was used to quantify repertoire sharing. Out-of-frame TCRB sequences from naive cells were analyzed as a proxy for the pre-selection repertoire. TCRdb took over this immuneACCESS table, retaining in-frame rearrangements with V and J assigned. Such tables are incomplete; in checked studies, under half of the missing clones stem from an unresolved V gene, and the remainder is unexplained. V and J calls and clone size are copied from that table; D and trimming were computed from the DNA. The sample has hundreds of thousands of clones on record, roughly 15% of them singletons. The ten largest account for about 0.097% of the sample.

With respect to this clone: It has no known antigen specificity. No much larger clone is present one base from it, and per-base qualities are unavailable.

The TCR originated in a young man in good health. This receptor chain uses TRBV6-5 and TRBJ1-2; the D gene lacks a confident call. Sequences were obtained from naive CD4+ T cells from blood. The cell subset or site label for this specimen denotes: true naive CD4+ T cells. This receptor carries the CDR3 CASSMDGHYGYTF. The sequence in DNA is TGTGCCAGCAGCATGGACGGTCACTATGGCTACACCTTC.